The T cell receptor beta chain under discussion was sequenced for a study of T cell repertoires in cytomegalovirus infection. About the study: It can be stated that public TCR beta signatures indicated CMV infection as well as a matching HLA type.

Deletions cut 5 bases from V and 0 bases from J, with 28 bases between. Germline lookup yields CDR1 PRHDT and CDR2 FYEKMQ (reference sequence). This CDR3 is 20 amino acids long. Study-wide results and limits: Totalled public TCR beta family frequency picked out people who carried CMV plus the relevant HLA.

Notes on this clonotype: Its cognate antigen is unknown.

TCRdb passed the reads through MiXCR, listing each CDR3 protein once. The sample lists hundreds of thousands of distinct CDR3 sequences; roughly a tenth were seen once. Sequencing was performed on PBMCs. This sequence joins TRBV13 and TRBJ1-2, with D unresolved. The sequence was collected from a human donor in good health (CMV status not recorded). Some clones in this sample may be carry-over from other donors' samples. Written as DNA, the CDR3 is TGTGCCAGCAGCCAGCATATTATCTTTCTTCCTGAGGTGGCTAACTATGGCTACACCTTC. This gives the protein CASSQHIIFLPEVANYGYTF.